This T cell receptor (beta chain) was sequenced for a study of blood T cells in healthy people across ages (dated by TCRdb to between 2015 and 2016). The study in broad terms: In model experiments, template switching captured roughly one uniquely barcoded TCR beta cDNA molecule for every two T cells. The study measured age-related changes in TCR beta repertoire diversity using deep sequencing normalized with unique cDNA molecular identifiers. The donors were divided into four age groups: young (average approximately 16 years), middle-aged (approximately 41), aged (under 70) and long-lived (82). To avoid experimental bias, donors of different ages were distributed randomly across sequencing lanes. For two donors (one aged 18 to 30 and one aged 80 or older), the study analyzed two additional independent replicas of 1 million unique cDNA reads from the same blood draw.

Library method: 5' RACE. Sequenced using an Illumina HiSeq 2500. A second about 7 to 11 cycle PCR used a sample-barcoded 5' primer and a J-beta primer mix. A unique molecular identifier was introduced onto each TCR beta cDNA molecule by a template-switch 5' adaptor carrying 12 random nucleotides. Each sample yielded at least 2.5 million CDR3-containing paired-end reads. First-strand cDNA synthesis was performed from all RNA using the Mint cDNA synthesis kit, with priming by a TRBC-specific oligonucleotide. Following uracil-DNA glycosylase treatment, a first 18-cycle PCR with universal primers M1SS and BC2_uni_R was performed on all cDNA. As for the authors' bioinformatics: Each sample was normalized by randomly selecting 1 million high-quality reads, each carrying a distinct molecular identifier. Instead of being binned into consensus sequences, reads with shared molecular identifiers were discarded. CDR3 identification, clonotype clustering and error correction used MiTCR with a Q25 quality threshold and the strictest error-elimination algorithm. A nonparametric unseen species model using Euler transformation provided a lower-bound estimate of total TCR beta diversity. In-frame beta chains were kept once TCRdb had trimmed the public reads at Q25 with fastp and called clones with MiXCR. Merged by CDR3 protein, the rows form single entries marked with the most common genes and DNA. The V and J calls and clone size come from TCRdb's table, not from the authors' own analysis. The sample includes under 800,000 distinct CDR3 sequences, with roughly 43% observed a single time. Of the sample, 20% is held by the ten largest clones.

The CDR3 measures 12 amino acids from cysteine to phenylalanine. CDR3 DNA is the only sequence kept; it has 36 bases, read in frame from the first base. Trimming accounts for 3 bases at V and 12 bases at J, while the number of junction bases matched to no gene is 6. Taken from the germline V gene, the CDR1 and CDR2 loops are SGHDT and YYEEEE. Results the study describes overall, beyond this receptor: As age increased, observed TCR beta diversity per million T cells dropped in a roughly linear way, and a significant reduction was already evident by age approximately 40. The percentage of naive T cells measured by flow cytometry correlated strongly with observed TCR beta diversity. Compared with the aged group, the long-lived group had more naive CD4+ T cells, fewer expanded clones and increased TCR diversity, a pattern suggesting age selection. Because profiling used bulk unsorted PBMCs, naive and antigen-experienced compartments could not be compared conclusively. Because donor CMV infection status was unknown, age-related changes in expanded clonotypes were potentially confounded. Estimates of total diversity based on one million sequenced T cells were regarded as lower bounds and as underestimates.

A note on this clonotype: What this receptor recognizes is not known. No quality values exist for individual bases; no much larger clone is one base distant.

Systemically healthy Caucasian individuals from Russia, some 38 in total and aged roughly 6 to 95 years, were included as donors. Each donor gave 8 to 10 milliliters of peripheral blood, collected into EDTA-treated Vacutainer tubes. Ficoll-Paque density-gradient centrifugation was used to isolate PBMCs, with at least 7 million obtained per sample. Trizol reagent was used to extract total RNA from the PBMCs, yielding at least 6 micrograms per sample. The percentages of naive CD45RAhigh/CD27high T cells were determined by flow cytometry on a PBMC aliquot from every donor. The clonotype originates from a woman aged 55-70 years in good health. The sequenced sample consisted of blood. This chain is built from TRBV5-6 and TRBJ1-5; 7 bases in the middle match TRBD1. The DNA sequence follows: TGTGCCAGCAGCTACGGGGACAGACACCAGCATTTT. Translated, it gives CASSYGDRHQHF.